These 15 T cell receptor beta chains originate from one sample sequenced in a study of T cells after somatic rescue of genetic block. Generated by immunoSEQ multiplex PCR, the TCRdb table keeps only in-frame clones and is missing some. The sample includes about 110,000 clones, approximately 90% of them seen just once. Sequences were obtained from peripheral blood mononuclear cells (PBMCs). The receptors were sampled from a woman between 18 and 29 years old.

The rearrangement joins TRBV7-2 to TRBJ1-4, with TRBD1 matching over 9 bases. The CDR3 length is 14 residues. CDR1 and CDR2 from the germline V gene are SGHTA and FQGNSA. Trimming cost V 5 bases and J 8 bases; bases outside gene matches: 6. The CDR3 DNA reads TGTGCCAGCAGCCCGGGACAGGGCAGGGAAAAACTGTTTTTT. It specifies CASSPGQGREKLFF.

The sample holds one count of this clone. This chain joins TRBV10-3 and TRBJ2-2; no reliable D call. The CDR3 has 14 amino acids. Germline loops: CDR1 ENHRY, CDR2 SYGVKD. The V and J ends lost 2 bases and 5 bases respectively, with 9 bases between them. CDR3 sequence (DNA): TGTGCCATCAGTGAGACGCCTTCGACCGGGGAGCTGTTTTTT. Its translation is CAISETPSTGELFF.

The chain joins TRBV11-2 to TRBJ2-1, with D tentatively TRBD1 or TRBD2 (5 bases each). Per the germline V gene, CDR1 is SGHAT and CDR2 is FQNNGV. The V end lost 5 bases, the J end lost 13 bases, and 21 bases lay between the germline ends. The CDR3 has 14 residues. Written as DNA, the CDR3 is TGTGCCAGCAGCCGCTCCGATGGGCGATGGGACCAGTTCTTC. Its translation: CASSRSDGRWDQFF.

This sequence joins TRBV29-1 and TRBJ1-2; tentative D call: TRBD1 (6 bases). Germline V CDR1 and CDR2: SQVTM, ANQGSEA. The CDR3 loop spans 14 amino acids. The V and J ends lost 6 bases and 4 bases respectively, with 18 bases between them. The CDR3 spells CSVLRGSRGYGYTF. CDR3 in DNA: TGCAGCGTCCTAAGGGGGTCGAGGGGCTATGGCTACACCTTC.

The chain employs TRBV11-3 and TRBJ1-2; TRBD1 might be the D (6 bases). Trimming removed 5 bases at V and 3 bases at J, with 13 bases between. From germline, CDR1 is SGHNT and CDR2 YENEEA. The CDR3 is 14 amino acids. The CDR3 here is CASSLHGGDYGYTF. CDR3 in DNA: TGTGCCAGCAGCCTCCACGGGGGCGACTATGGCTACACCTTC.

This rearrangement joins TRBV7-3 to TRBJ2-1; 9 nucleotides match TRBD1. The V and J ends lost 3 bases and 7 bases, in that order; junction bases with no gene match: 7. The CDR3 has 15 residues. Germline loops: CDR1 SGHTA, CDR2 FQGTGA. CDR3 loop: CASSLGTGRANEQFF. In DNA form, the CDR3 reads TGTGCCAGCAGCTTGGGGACAGGGAGGGCGAATGAGCAGTTCTTC.

The gene calls are TRBV5-6 and TRBJ1-5, with D unresolved. Germline CDR1 is SGHDT and CDR2 is YYEEEE. This CDR3 is built from 12 residues. The V and J ends lost 3 bases and 7 bases respectively, with 8 bases between them. The CDR3 DNA reads as TGTGCCAGCAGCTCGTTGAGCCAGCCCCAGCATTTT. This sequence encodes CASSSLSQPQHF.

The CDR3 nucleotides read TGTGCCAGCAGCCCTAGCGGGGGGTCCTACAATGAGCAGTTCTTC. It translates to CASSPSGGSYNEQFF. The rearrangement uses TRBV6-5 and TRBJ2-1; TRBD2 matches at 11 bases. This CDR3 has 15 amino acids. Germline lookup yields CDR1 MNHEY and CDR2 SVGAGI. V gave up 6 bases and J gave up 1 base; unmatched junction bases: 2.

This clone was seen only once. The J gene is TRBJ1-2, the V gene TRBV9; no firm D call. The V and J ends lost 3 bases and 4 bases respectively, with 37 bases between them. CDR1 SGDLS and CDR2 YYNGEE come from the germline V gene. This CDR3 region has 22 residues. The CDR3 sequence: CASSETSMSRVSGRLRGYGYTF. CDR3 bases: TGTGCCAGCAGCGAGACCTCGATGAGCCGAGTGTCAGGACGGTTAAGAGGCTATGGCTACACCTTC.

The chain joins TRBV4-2 to TRBJ1-2; no firm D call. The CDR3 sequence is 11 residues long. In germline, CDR1 is LGHNA, CDR2 YNFKEQ. Trimming pared 0 bases from V and 8 bases from J, leaving 4 bases between. The chain's CDR3 is CASSQDRGYTF. The CDR3, as DNA: TGTGCCAGCAGCCAAGATAGAGGCTACACCTTC.

This clone was detected once. The V call is TRBV10-3, the J call TRBJ2-2; a weak D match, TRBD1 (5 bases). With 5 bases removed from V and 6 bases from J, the gap between germline ends came to 10 bases. Germline CDR1 reads ENHRY; CDR2 reads SYGVKD. CDR3 length: 13 residues. CDR3 bases: TGTGCCATCAGTCTTTCAGGGTCCGGGGAGCTGTTTTTT. Protein sequence: CAISLSGSGELFF.

This clone was observed a handful of times. The chain combines TRBV7-9 with TRBJ1-1, with 7 bases lining up with TRBD1. Germline CDR1 is SEHNR and CDR2 is FQNEAQ (reference sequence). The V segment lost 6 bases and the J segment 3 bases; nucleotides outside the gene matches: 4. The CDR3 contains 13 residues. In nucleotides, the CDR3 is TGTGCCAGCAGATCTCAGGGGGACACTGAAGCTTTCTTT. Translation gives CASRSQGDTEAFF.

CDR3 nucleotide sequence: TGTGCCAGCAGAAGTTGGAGACTCATGGGGGTCAATTCACCCCTCCACTTT. As protein: CASRSWRLMGVNSPLHF. This chain connects TRBV13 to TRBJ1-6, with D possibly being TRBD1 (5 bases). V lost 6 bases, J lost 7 bases, and 22 bases lay in between. Germline lookup yields CDR1 PRHDT and CDR2 FYEKMQ (reference sequence). This CDR3 has 17 amino acids.

This chain links TRBV11-3 with TRBJ2-1; D call uncertain. Trimming took 2 bases from V and 7 from J, leaving 15 bases between them. The CDR3 spans 15 residues. Germline V gene data show CDR1 as SGHNT and CDR2 as YENEEA. Here the CDR3 reads CASSLRQALGNEQFF. The DNA for the CDR3 is TGTGCCAGCAGCTTAAGGCAGGCCTTGGGGAATGAGCAGTTCTTC.

V is TRBV2 and J is TRBJ2-4; D is possibly TRBD1 (5 bases). V was clipped by 4 bases and J by 7 bases, with 20 bases between them. Germline loops: CDR1 SNHLY, CDR2 FYNNEI. The CDR3 is 16 amino acids. The CDR3 nucleotides read TGTGCCAGCAGTGTCCGGGCAGTAGGACACGCCAACATTCAGTACTTC. This gives the protein CASSVRAVGHANIQYF.